A selection of T cell receptor beta chains follows, all from one sample in a study of blood T cell repertoires in COVID-19. Assay used: immunoSEQ multiplex PCR; TCRdb lists only in-frame clones, some missing. The sample has approximately 120,000 clones, around 81% seen once. The sequenced material came from peripheral blood. These receptors were taken from a man aged 55 to 69 with acute or convalescent COVID-19. The CDR3 runs from the conserved cysteine through the conserved F or W. Fields, in order: clone size, D gene, V gene, J gene, CDR3 protein, CDR3 DNA. The D gene is left open where the match is weak. Only part of the rows carry a size: once, few, many, or a class if the clone is expanded.

>.|.|TRBV5-1|TRBJ2-3
CASSRTSATGDTQYF
TGCGCCAGCAGCCGTACTAGCGCAACAGGGGATACGCAGTATTTT
>.|.|TRBV11-3|TRBJ2-1
CASSFGGSLYNEQFF
TGTGCCAGCAGCTTTGGCGGGTCCCTTTACAATGAGCAGTTCTTC
>.|TRBD2|TRBV23-1|TRBJ2-1
CASSQSGHTSGSQNEQFF
TGCGCCAGCAGTCAATCGGGTCATACTAGCGGGAGTCAGAATGAGCAGTTCTTC
>.|TRBD2|TRBV24-1|TRBJ2-1
CATSDAGLAGAEQFF
TGTGCCACCAGTGATGCCGGACTAGCGGGAGCTGAGCAGTTCTTC
>.|TRBD1|TRBV19|TRBJ1-2
CASSPGQGAYYGYTF
TGTGCCAGTAGTCCGGGACAGGGAGCTTACTATGGCTACACCTTC
>many|.|TRBV4-1|TRBJ2-7
CASSQPTAARYEQYF
TGCGCCAGCAGCCAGCCAACGGCGGCTCGCTACGAGCAGTACTTC
>once|.|TRBV19|TRBJ2-6
CASSIDHKSSGANVLTF
TGTGCCAGTAGTATAGATCATAAGAGTTCTGGGGCCAACGTCCTGACTTTC
>.|.|TRBV28|TRBJ1-2
CASSDDRSYGYTF
TGTGCCAGCAGCGATGACAGGTCCTATGGCTACACCTTC
>once|TRBD1|TRBV6-2/TRBV6-3|TRBJ1-5
CASSYQRQGAKVPNQPQHF
TGTGCCAGCAGTTACCAAAGACAGGGGGCGAAGGTCCCCAATCAGCCCCAGCATTTT
>.|.|TRBV6-4|TRBJ1-5
CASSATGEWNQPQHF
TGTGCCAGCAGCGCGACGGGGGAATGGAATCAGCCCCAGCATTTT
>once|.|TRBV6-5|TRBJ2-7
CASITQGGEQYF
TGTGCCAGCATTACACAGGGGGGGGAGCAGTACTTC
>.|TRBD1|TRBV6-5|TRBJ2-7
CASSTRQGSTYEQYF
TGTGCCAGCAGTACCCGACAGGGGAGCACCTACGAGCAGTACTTC
>.|.|TRBV25-1|TRBJ1-1
CASSILGDTEAFF
TGTGCCAGCAGCATCTTAGGGGACACTGAAGCTTTCTTT
>.|TRBD1|TRBV5-1|TRBJ2-3
CASSGQGATDTQYF
TGCGCCAGCAGCGGTCAGGGGGCAACAGATACGCAGTATTTT
>.|.|TRBV7-2|TRBJ1-1
CASSLRQRTEAFF
TGTGCCAGCAGCTTAAGGCAGAGGACTGAAGCTTTCTTT
>.|TRBD2|TRBV9|TRBJ2-1
CASSVGAQIKRGVQQFF
TGTGCCAGCAGCGTAGGGGCTCAGATTAAGCGGGGGGTTCAGCAGTTCTTC
>medium-sized|.|TRBV5-1|TRBJ1-4
CASSLTATNEKLFF
TGCGCCAGCAGCTTGACTGCAACTAATGAAAAACTGTTTTTT
>.|TRBD2|TRBV4-2|TRBJ2-4
CASSQLTAGGPILVQYF
TGTGCCAGCAGCCAACTGACAGCGGGAGGGCCGATTTTAGTTCAGTACTTC
>.|.|TRBV28|TRBJ1-2
CASSLGNYGYTF
TGTGCCAGCAGTCTGGGCAACTATGGCTACACCTTC
>.|TRBD1|TRBV4-1|TRBJ2-7
CASSPRGSGTGVGEQYF
TGCGCCAGCAGCCCGAGGGGATCCGGGACAGGGGTAGGGGAGCAGTACTTC
>.|.|TRBV19|TRBJ1-1
CASSIIPKEGSTEAFF
TGTGCCAGTAGTATAATCCCAAAGGAGGGGAGCACTGAAGCTTTCTTT
>.|.|TRBV5-4|TRBJ2-3
CASSVPGHLDTQYF
TGTGCCAGCAGCGTACCGGGACACCTAGATACGCAGTATTTT
>.|.|TRBV7-8|TRBJ1-1
CASSLRGNTEAFF
TGTGCCAGCAGCTTAAGAGGGAACACTGAAGCTTTCTTT
>.|TRBD1|TRBV6-5|TRBJ1-1
CASSYSQGARGEAFF
TGTGCCAGCAGTTACTCACAGGGGGCGAGGGGTGAAGCTTTCTTT
>.|.|TRBV28|TRBJ1-2
CASSLSRGSRGSNYGYTF
TGTGCCAGCAGTTTATCGAGGGGGAGCAGGGGCTCAAACTATGGCTACACCTTC
>.|TRBD1|TRBV6-4|TRBJ1-6
CASRQGTGNSPLHF
TGTGCCAGCAGGCAAGGGACAGGCAATTCACCCCTCCACTTT
>.|TRBD1|TRBV5-1|TRBJ2-2
CASSSGTGDTGELFF
TGCGCCAGCAGCTCCGGGACAGGGGACACCGGGGAGCTGTTTTTT
>.|TRBD2|TRBV15|TRBJ2-3
CATAPGLASSTDTQYF
TGTGCCACCGCTCCGGGACTAGCGTCTAGCACAGATACGCAGTATTTT
>.|TRBD1|TRBV18|TRBJ1-5
CASSPSTGLYQPQHF
TGTGCCAGCTCACCTTCGACAGGGCTCTATCAGCCCCAGCATTTT
>.|.|TRBV28|TRBJ1-1
CASSFLGEVAFF
TGTGCCAGCAGTTTTTTAGGGGAAGTAGCTTTCTTT
>.|TRBD2|TRBV10-3|TRBJ2-7
CAIRRERGEQYF
TGTGCCATCCGTCGGGAGCGGGGCGAGCAGTACTTC